The clone carrying this T cell receptor beta chain was detected only once. This sample was taken from a study of CD8 T cells in Susac syndrome. This CDR3 is built from 12 residues. Between the trimmed V and J ends, which lost 4 bases and 7 bases, there was a span of 5 bases. CDR1 and CDR2 from the germline V gene are MGHRA and YSYEKL. Random hexamers were used to reverse transcribe the RNA input (about 0.5 to 1 ug). One entry per CDR3 protein results from TCRdb running MiXCR on the immunoSEQ multiplex PCR reads. The sample shows roughly 120,000 distinct CDR3 sequences, more than 85% of them seen only once.

Source material: CD8+ T cells from PBMCs. The receptor comes from a human donor with multiple sclerosis. V and J are TRBV4-1 and TRBJ1-6; no definite D call. The CDR3 region has the DNA TGCGCCAGCAGCCTCCCGAATTCACCCCTCCACTTT. The encoded protein is CASSLPNSPLHF.